This paragraph reports one T cell receptor (beta chain). Repertoires were generated with immunoSEQ multiplex PCR, while TCRdb's copy carries only in-frame clones and drops some. The table records about 68,000 clones, 70% to 80% of them present only once. Time point given: baseline, week 1 (first vaccination visit). As for treatment: pre-vaccination baseline after standard-of-care therapy. The data were taken from a study of a mutant IDH1 vaccine in newly diagnosed glioma. Germline-derived CDR1 and CDR2 are MGHRA and YSYEKL. CDR3 length equals 12 residues. V dropped 8 bases and J dropped 7 bases, with 9 bases sitting between them.

The input for sequencing was PBMCs, taken from a glioma patient treated with radiotherapy, temozolomide or both. The receptor was isolated from a man aged 45 to 65 with glioma. The genes are TRBV4-1 and TRBJ1-6, with D unclear. The CDR3 bases are TGCGCCAGCGGACGAGGGAATTCACCCCTCCACTTT. It codes for CASGRGNSPLHF.